This paragraph reports one T cell receptor (beta chain). In the study's own analysis: Reference gene primer amplification in the assay estimated nucleated cell counts. Sequencing was performed with immunoSEQ multiplex PCR; in TCRdb, only in-frame clones are kept and a portion is missing. The V and J calls and clone size come from that table; D and trimming were worked out from the DNA. This sample yields 150,000 to 200,000 clones, of which 88% are seen a single time; approximately 5.6% belongs to the top ten. The CDR3 covers 14 residues. V dropped 8 bases and J dropped 7 bases, with 18 bases sitting between them. Germline assignment: CDR1 SGHTS and CDR2 YDEGEE. This sample is drawn from a study of blood T cell repertoires in COVID-19.

Sequenced input: peripheral blood. The chain combines TRBV5-8 with TRBJ1-4, with D unresolved. The sequence derives from a man aged 40-55 years with active or convalescent COVID-19. The CDR3 DNA reads TGTGCCAGGAAGGTTGGGCATGTCATTGAAAAACTGTTTTTT. Residues: CARKVGHVIEKLFF.